One sample yielded the 22 T cell receptor beta chains listed below, sequenced in a study of T cell responses to AZD1222 COVID-19 vaccine. Measured with immunoSEQ multiplex PCR; TCRdb has only the in-frame clones, and not every one. This sample has more than 65,000 clones, with approximately 85% found just once. The specimen was peripheral blood, collected 28 days after the second AZD1222 dose. The receptors stem from an adult who received the AZD1222 COVID-19 vaccine.

This clone was detected only a few times. The rearrangement joins TRBV30 to TRBJ1-5, with 10 bases identical to TRBD1. The germline gives CDR1 GTSNPN, CDR2 SVGIG (reference sequence). V trimming: 5 bases; J trimming: 4 bases; junction bases outside the gene matches: 8. CDR3 size: 15 residues. The CDR3 nucleotides are TGTGCCTGGGCTCCCGACAGGGGGCTTAATCAGCCCCAGCATTTT. Amino acid sequence: CAWAPDRGLNQPQHF.

The chain carries TRBV30 and TRBJ1-6; possible D gene TRBD1, 5 bases. Germline V gene lookup returns CDR1 GTSNPN and CDR2 SVGIG (reference sequence). This CDR3 region has 11 residues. V was trimmed by 3 bases and J by 8 bases, leaving 5 bases between them. CDR3 sequence: CAWSRDSPLHF. In DNA, the CDR3 is TGTGCCTGGAGCAGGGATTCACCCCTCCACTTT. The full variable domain, rest sourced from reference TRBV30 and TRBJ1-6, is SQTIHQWPATLVQPVGSPLSLECTVEGTSNPNLYWYRQAAGRGLQLLFYSVGIGQISSEVPQNLSASRPQDRQFILSSKKLLLSDSGFYLCAWSRDSPLHFGNGTRLTVT.

Written as DNA, the CDR3 is TGCGCCAGCAGTGTGCAGGGAACAGGCATTCAGTACTTC. This encodes CASSVQGTGIQYF. The rearrangement joins TRBV10-1 to TRBJ2-4; possibly TRBD1 for D (5 bases). This CDR3 is built from 13 residues. Trimming removed 4 bases from V and 9 bases from J, with 13 bases in between. Germline-derived CDR1 and CDR2 are WNHNN and SYGVQD (reference sequence).

The gene calls are TRBV28 and TRBJ1-5; D perhaps matches TRBD1 (6 bases). Germline V lookup: CDR1 MDHEN, CDR2 SYDVKM. The V end lost 6 bases, the J end lost 5 bases, and 11 bases lay between the germline ends. This CDR3 is built from 13 residues. CDR3 amino acids: CASRWGADQPQHF. CDR3 nucleotide sequence: TGTGCCAGCAGATGGGGGGCTGATCAGCCCCAGCATTTT.

The V and J genes are TRBV6-2 or TRBV6-3 and TRBJ1-6; TRBD1 matches at 8 bases. The J segment lost 7 bases and the V segment lost 0 bases, leaving 2 bases of the junction unmatched. The CDR3 runs to 15 residues. CDR1 and CDR2 from the germline V gene are MNHEY and SVGEGT. The CDR3 loop reads CASSYSDRDNSPLHF. The CDR3 DNA reads TGTGCCAGCAGTTACTCGGACAGGGACAATTCACCCCTCCACTTT.

The chain combines TRBV9 with TRBJ2-1, with a tentative D call TRBD1 (5 bases). The germline V gene encodes CDR1 SGDLS and CDR2 YYNGEE. The V and J ends lost 4 bases and 0 bases respectively, with 14 bases between them. The CDR3 spans 16 residues. CDR3 bases: TGTGCCAGCAGCCTAAGGACACGTAGCTCCTACAATGAGCAGTTCTTC. Amino acid sequence: CASSLRTRSSYNEQFF. Filled out from reference TRBV9 and TRBJ2-1, the complete variable domain reads DSGVTQTPKHLITATGQRVTLRCSPRSGDLSVYWYQQSLDQGLQFLIQYYNGEERAKGNILERFSAQQFPDLHSELNLSSLELGDSALYFCASSLRTRSSYNEQFFGPGTRLTVL.

The rearrangement uses TRBV19 and TRBJ1-5; unclear D gene. Per the germline V gene, CDR1 is LNHDA and CDR2 is SQIVND (reference sequence). V lost 3 bases to trimming and J lost 1 base, with 7 bases between them. CDR3 length equals 14 residues. CDR3 DNA sequence: TGTGCCAGTAGTATCGCGGGGAGCAATCAGCCCCAGCATTTT. As protein: CASSIAGSNQPQHF.

V gene TRBV19 combines with J gene TRBJ1-5, with D possibly being TRBD1 (6 bases). The CDR3 consists of 16 residues. Trimming stripped 4 bases from V and 11 bases from J, with 24 bases between. Germline CDR1 LNHDA, CDR2 SQIVND (reference sequence). The CDR3 here is CASSTTSGQGSGAQHF. CDR3 in DNA: TGTGCCAGTAGTACCACATCGGGGCAGGGGAGCGGAGCCCAGCATTTT.

This clone has just one count. J is TRBJ2-7 and V is TRBV28, with a tentative D call TRBD2 (6 bases). Germline CDR1 and CDR2: MDHEN and SYDVKM. The CDR3 runs to 13 residues. Trimming left V 10 bases short and J 3 bases short, with 16 bases between. The CDR3 DNA sequence: TGTGCCACCTGGACGGGGGAGTTCTACGAGCAGTACTTC. Translating gives CATWTGEFYEQYF.

The V call is TRBV6-4, the J call TRBJ1-1; tentatively, D is TRBD1 (5 bases). Per germline, CDR1 MRHNA and CDR2 SNTAGT. CDR3 size: 14 residues. Trimming pared 7 bases from V and 1 base from J, leaving 13 bases between. CDR3 residues: CASTAGPPNTEAFF. As DNA, the CDR3 is TGTGCCAGCACCGCGGGGCCCCCGAACACTGAAGCTTTCTTT.

J is TRBJ1-4 and V is TRBV2; the D gene is possibly TRBD1 (5 bases). CDR1 and CDR2 (germline): SNHLY, FYNNEI. Trimming pared 5 bases from V and 2 bases from J, leaving 15 bases between. This CDR3 is 16 amino acids long. CDR3 DNA sequence: TGTGCCAGCAGTCTCCGGGACCCTGGGACTAATGAAAAACTGTTTTTT. Its protein is CASSLRDPGTNEKLFF.

This rearrangement joins TRBV30 to TRBJ2-7; the D gene is possibly TRBD1 (5 bases). Deletions cut 0 bases from V and 2 bases from J, with 11 bases between. The CDR3 is 14 residues long. CDR1 and CDR2 from the germline V gene are GTSNPN and SVGIG (reference sequence). The CDR3 nucleotides are TGTGCCTGGAGTGTTGGACATATGCCCTACGAGCAGTACTTC. Amino acid sequence: CAWSVGHMPYEQYF.

In the case of this clone: The sample holds other DNA sequences that translate to the same CDR3. This chain links TRBV7-3 with TRBJ1-1; D is unresolved. The CDR3 consists of 12 residues. Germline loops: CDR1 SGHTA, CDR2 FQGTGA. The ends were cut back, 3 bases at V and 2 bases at J, with 4 bases in the middle. The CDR3 DNA reads TGTGCCAGCAGCTTCGGTAACACTGAAGCTTTCTTT. Translating gives CASSFGNTEAFF.

The V call is TRBV10-1, the J call TRBJ1-1, with no clear D. CDR1 and CDR2 from the germline V gene are WNHNN and SYGVQD (reference sequence). The V gene lost 8 bases and the J gene lost 5 bases, with 15 bases spanning the gap. There are 13 residues in the CDR3. CDR3 DNA sequence: TGCGCCAGCTCGACCGGTGGTGGGACTGAAGCTTTCTTT. This translates into CASSTGGGTEAFF.

This chain connects TRBV13 to TRBJ2-3; 10 bases agree with TRBD2. Germline loops: CDR1 PRHDT, CDR2 FYEKMQ (reference sequence). CDR3 length: 15 amino acids. V trimming: 5 bases; J trimming: 4 bases; junction bases outside the gene matches: 6. The CDR3 sequence: CASSEAGGRADTQYF. The CDR3 coding sequence is TGTGCCAGCAGCGAAGCGGGGGGGCGGGCAGATACGCAGTATTTT.

The chain joins TRBV2 to TRBJ1-5; TRBD1 aligns across 8 bases. The CDR3 extends over 16 amino acids. The germline CDR1 and CDR2 sequences are SNHLY and FYNNEI. Trimming removed 4 bases from V and 1 base from J; junction bases left unmatched: 6. The CDR3 DNA sequence: TGTGCCAGCAGTGGGGGACAGGTAGCGAGCAATCAGCCCCAGCATTTT. It encodes CASSGGQVASNQPQHF.

The chain recombines TRBV28 with TRBJ2-1, with TRBD1 identical over 9 bases. The CDR3 runs to 15 residues. CDR1 and CDR2 (germline): MDHEN, SYDVKM. V was clipped by 5 bases and J by 2 bases; unmatched bases: 4. The CDR3, as DNA: TGTGCCAGCAGTCCGCGGACAGGGGCCTACAATGAGCAGTTCTTC. Translated: CASSPRTGAYNEQFF.

The chain is built from TRBV5-4 and TRBJ2-1; D unclear. The germline V gene has CDR1 SGHNT and CDR2 YYREEE (reference sequence). V shed 0 bases and J shed 0 bases, with 10 bases lying between them. This CDR3 is 16 amino acids long. This CDR3 is CASSLDMLSSYNEQFF. In DNA form, the CDR3 reads TGTGCCAGCAGCTTGGACATGCTTAGCTCCTACAATGAGCAGTTCTTC.

This clone appeared once. This rearrangement joins TRBV6-4 to TRBJ1-2; TRBD1 aligns across 9 bases. Trimming at V came to 3 bases and at J to 6 bases, leaving 8 bases not matched to a gene. This CDR3 comprises 15 residues. CDR1 is MRHNA and CDR2 is SNTAGT in the germline V gene. CDR3 DNA sequence: TGTGCCAGCAGTGAGGGGACAGGGACGTACGATGGCTACACCTTC. It specifies CASSEGTGTYDGYTF.

The V and J genes are TRBV5-6 and TRBJ2-5, with 8 bases identical to TRBD1. Germline CDR1 is SGHDT and CDR2 is YYEEEE. This CDR3 region has 13 residues. Germline trimming cut 4 bases from V and 4 bases from J; bases unmatched to any gene: 3. DNA of the CDR3: TGTGCCAGCAGCCCCCAGGGGGCAGAGACCCAGTACTTC. This codes for CASSPQGAETQYF.

The V call is TRBV20-1, the J call TRBJ2-1; D may be TRBD1 or TRBD2 (6 bases each). The CDR3 totals 13 residues. The V gene lost 3 bases and the J gene lost 6 bases, with 12 bases spanning the gap. Germline lookup yields CDR1 DFQATT and CDR2 SNEGSKA (reference sequence). The CDR3 loop is CSASRGRFNEQFF. The CDR3 DNA sequence: TGCAGTGCTAGTCGGGGGCGATTCAATGAGCAGTTCTTC.

The J gene is TRBJ1-5, the V gene TRBV19, with TRBD1 identical over 8 bases. Losses at the gene ends were 5 bases for V and 3 bases for J; bases not matched to a gene: 6. This CDR3 has 15 amino acids. Germline V gene sequence: CDR1 LNHDA, CDR2 SQIVND (reference sequence). The chain's CDR3 is CASSDRGNSNQPQHF. The CDR3 DNA reads TGTGCCAGTAGTGACAGGGGAAACTCCAATCAGCCCCAGCATTTT. The whole variable domain, remainder taken from reference TRBV19 and TRBJ1-5, is DGGITQSPKYLFRKEGQNVTLSCEQNLNHDAMYWYRQDPGQGLRLIYYSQIVNDFQKGDIAEGYSVSREKKESFPLTVTSAQKNPTAFYLCASSDRGNSNQPQHFGDGTRLSIL.